The 17 T cell receptor beta chains below were found in one sample sequenced in a study of beta chain features in type 1 diabetes. Study-level points and caveats: When Type 1 diabetes patients were examined, their TCRB CDR3s proved moderately but significantly shorter in all four CD4+ subsets.

These receptors lack a known antigen. As every portion of the isolated RNA was reverse transcribed, the sequencing read expressed TCRB transcripts. Here immunoSEQ multiplex PCR was the method, and the copy in TCRdb shows in-frame clones only, minus some. The sample carries approximately 730,000 clones, 13% recorded once. Source material: naive CD4+ T cells from blood. These receptors all come from a man aged 18-30 years with type 1 diabetes.

This clone was detected a few times. The same CDR3 is also encoded by other DNA sequences in this sample. The chain links TRBV15 to TRBJ2-1; D might be TRBD2 (5 bases). Germline V gene sequence: CDR1 LNHNV, CDR2 YYDKDF (reference sequence). V was trimmed by 0 bases and J by 2 bases, leaving 8 bases between them. The CDR3 consists of 15 residues. CDR3 amino acids: CATSRDRGTYNEQFF. The CDR3 region has the DNA TGTGCCACCAGCAGAGATCGAGGGACCTACAATGAGCAGTTCTTC.

This clone was counted between two and nine times. The chain joins TRBV18 to TRBJ2-7; D unclear. From germline, CDR1 is KGHSH and CDR2 LQKENI. The CDR3 runs to 15 residues. Trimming took off 2 bases at V and 2 bases at J, with 13 bases between the two ends. The CDR3 spells CASSPIDGPTYEQYF. The CDR3 DNA follows: TGTGCCAGCTCACCAATCGACGGACCTACCTACGAGCAGTACTTC. Drawing the rest from reference TRBV18 and TRBJ2-7, the complete variable domain is NAGVMQNPRHLVRRRGQEARLRCSPMKGHSHVYWYRQLPEEGLKFMVYLQKENIIDESGMPKERFSAEFPKEGPSILRIQQVVRGDSAAYFCASSPIDGPTYEQYFGPGTRLTVT.

The CDR3 nucleotides are TGTGCCAGCAGCCCCCGGGGGAGCTCCTACGAGCAGTACTTC. This gives the protein CASSPRGSSYEQYF. This chain connects TRBV7-9 to TRBJ2-7; D possibly corresponds to TRBD2 (6 bases). CDR1 and CDR2 from the germline V gene are SEHNR and FQNEAQ (reference sequence). This CDR3 spans 14 amino acids. Trimming pared 5 bases from V and 0 bases from J, leaving 11 bases between.

V usage is TRBV30 and J usage is TRBJ2-7; D is perhaps TRBD1 or TRBD2 (5 bases each). The CDR3 is made up of 12 amino acids. Trimming removed 5 bases from V and 5 bases from J, with 13 bases in between. Germline V lookup: CDR1 GTSNPN, CDR2 SVGIG (reference sequence). The chain's CDR3 is CAWLGPSHEQYF. Here the CDR3 DNA reads TGTGCCTGGCTGGGACCGTCCCACGAGCAGTACTTC.

The V and J genes are TRBV11-1 and TRBJ1-2, with unresolved D. Germline values: CDR1 SGHAT, CDR2 FQDESV (reference sequence). The length of the CDR3 is 13 residues. V gave up 5 bases and J gave up 6 bases, with 13 bases separating them. The CDR3 protein is CASSPELLNGYTF. CDR3 DNA: TGTGCCAGCAGCCCCGAACTACTGAATGGCTACACCTTC.

This CDR3 reads CAWSRGESYGYTF. The DNA of the CDR3 is TGTGCCTGGAGTCGGGGGGAAAGCTATGGCTACACCTTC. The rearrangement joins TRBV30 to TRBJ1-2; maybe TRBD1 (5 bases). The CDR3 is 13 amino acids. Per the germline V gene, CDR1 is GTSNPN and CDR2 is SVGIG (reference sequence). The V and J ends lost 2 bases and 4 bases respectively, with 11 bases between them.

A few counts support this clone. This sequence joins TRBV27 and TRBJ2-3; no clear D gene. The CDR3 is 12 amino acids. V was cut by 6 bases and J by 6 bases, with 10 bases left in between. The germline V gene has CDR1 MNHEY and CDR2 SMNVEV (reference sequence). CDR3 in DNA: TGTGCCAGCAGCTCCTATGGGGATACGCAGTATTTT. Amino acid sequence: CASSSYGDTQYF.

This clone was picked up a small number of times. This sequence joins TRBV18 and TRBJ1-1; TRBD1 matches 7 bases. J gave up 7 bases and V 3 bases, and 8 bases lay outside the gene matches. Germline CDR1 reads KGHSH; CDR2 reads LQKENI. CDR3 length: 14 residues. The DNA for the CDR3 is TGTGCCAGCTCACCCCCGACAGGGAGAGTTGAAGCTTTCTTT. This gives the protein CASSPPTGRVEAFF.

The V and J genes are TRBV9 and TRBJ1-2; possibly TRBD1 for D (5 bases). Germline V CDR1 and CDR2: SGDLS, YYNGEE. The CDR3 extends over 15 amino acids. With 0 bases removed from V and 8 bases from J, the gap between germline ends came to 17 bases. The CDR3 coding sequence is TGTGCCAGCAGCGTAGATGTAGGGGTGGAGAGCGGCTACACCTTC. Translated: CASSVDVGVESGYTF.

The CDR3 nucleotides read TGCGCCAGCAGTCCTTCGGGGCCTGGCTACGAGCAGTACTTC. It codes for CASSPSGPGYEQYF. The genes are TRBV4-1 and TRBJ2-7; D is tentatively TRBD1 or TRBD2 (5 bases each). Germline CDR1 and CDR2: MGHRA and YSYEKL. V was pared by 6 bases and J by 3 bases, with 15 bases between. The CDR3 contains 14 residues.

The chain carries TRBV28 and TRBJ2-4; 8 bases match TRBD1. The ends lost 4 bases at V and 1 base at J; junction bases unmatched: 9. Germline CDR1 MDHEN, CDR2 SYDVKM. The CDR3 length is 17 residues. CDR3 nucleotide sequence: TGTGCCAGCAGTTCTAACCCGGACAGGGAGGCCAAAAACATTCAGTACTTC. This codes for CASSSNPDREAKNIQYF.

The chain uses TRBV15 and TRBJ2-2; D possibly uses TRBD1 or TRBD2 (5 bases each). The CDR3 totals 16 residues. Deletions cut 0 bases from V and 0 bases from J, with 8 bases between. The germline V gene encodes CDR1 LNHNV and CDR2 YYDKDF (reference sequence). The CDR3 region is CATSREGPPNTGELFF. The CDR3 DNA is TGTGCCACCAGCAGAGAGGGACCCCCGAACACCGGGGAGCTGTTTTTT.

Here the CDR3 DNA reads TGTGCCAGCAGCCGAAGACGGTCTTGGGCAGATCAAGAGGATCAGCCCCAGCATTTT. Its translation: CASSRRRSWADQEDQPQHF. The V and J genes are TRBV7-8 and TRBJ1-5; unclear D gene. Trimming removed 5 bases from V and 5 bases from J, with 28 bases in between. Germline CDR1 and CDR2: SGHVS and FQNEAQ. The CDR3 length is 19 residues.

This clone was seen only a few times. The chain is built from TRBV28 and TRBJ1-1; 8 nucleotides match TRBD1. The CDR3 extends over 15 amino acids. J lost 1 base, V lost 4 bases, and 5 bases had no gene match. Germline V gives CDR1 MDHEN, CDR2 SYDVKM. The CDR3 sequence: CASSSAGQENTEAFF. The CDR3 region has the DNA TGTGCCAGCAGTTCCGCGGGACAGGAGAACACTGAAGCTTTCTTT.

Only a few counts were recorded for this clone. The chain recombines TRBV7-9 with TRBJ1-1, with 7 bases matching TRBD1. Germline-derived CDR1 and CDR2 are SEHNR and FQNEAQ (reference sequence). The V and J ends lost 7 bases and 3 bases, in that order; junction bases with no gene match: 11. The CDR3 has 15 residues. CDR3 nucleotide sequence: TGTGCCAGCACCCTACAGGGGTTGTTTGACACTGAAGCTTTCTTT. Residues: CASTLQGLFDTEAFF.

This clone was picked up a small number of times. V is TRBV9 and J is TRBJ2-1, with 7 bases matching TRBD1. Losses at the gene ends were 1 base for V and 8 bases for J; bases not matched to a gene: 6. Germline V lookup: CDR1 SGDLS, CDR2 YYNGEE. This CDR3 is 14 amino acids long. The CDR3 loop is CASSVRTGGYEQFF. DNA for the CDR3: TGTGCCAGCAGCGTAAGGACAGGCGGGTATGAGCAGTTCTTC.

The chain employs TRBV18 and TRBJ2-1, with TRBD2 identical over 10 bases. The trim removed 4 bases at V and 2 bases at J, leaving 5 bases unmatched. The germline V gene has CDR1 KGHSH and CDR2 LQKENI. The CDR3 totals 16 residues. The CDR3 DNA follows: TGTGCCAGCTCACGAGCGGGGGGGCCCACCTACAATGAGCAGTTCTTC. Translated, it gives CASSRAGGPTYNEQFF.